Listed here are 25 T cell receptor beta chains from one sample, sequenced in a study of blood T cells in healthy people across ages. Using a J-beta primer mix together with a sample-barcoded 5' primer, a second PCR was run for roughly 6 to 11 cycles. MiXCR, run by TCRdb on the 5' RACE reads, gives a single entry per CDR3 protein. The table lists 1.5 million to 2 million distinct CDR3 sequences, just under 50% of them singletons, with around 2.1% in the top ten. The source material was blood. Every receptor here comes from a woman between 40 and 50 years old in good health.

The CDR3 DNA sequence: TGTGCCAGCAGATCGAGACGACAGGGCTTGGGCTATGGCTACACCTTC. This codes for CASRSRRQGLGYGYTF. The V and J genes are TRBV6-5 and TRBJ1-2; 7 positions match TRBD1. This CDR3 has 16 amino acids. Trimming took 6 bases from V and 4 from J; bases not matched to a gene: 14. Germline CDR1 MNHEY, CDR2 SVGAGI.

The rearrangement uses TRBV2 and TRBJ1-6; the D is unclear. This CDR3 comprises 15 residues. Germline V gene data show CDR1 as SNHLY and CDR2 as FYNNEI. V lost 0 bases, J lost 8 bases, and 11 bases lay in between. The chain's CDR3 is CASSEADGVYSPLHF. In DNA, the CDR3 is TGTGCCAGCAGTGAAGCGGACGGCGTGTATTCACCCCTCCACTTT.

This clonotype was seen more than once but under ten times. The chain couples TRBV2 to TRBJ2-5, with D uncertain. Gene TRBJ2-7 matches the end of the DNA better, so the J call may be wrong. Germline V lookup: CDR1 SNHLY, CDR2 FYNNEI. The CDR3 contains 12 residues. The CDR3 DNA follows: TGTGCCAGCAGTGATGCGGCTTACGAGCAGTACTTC. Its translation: CASSDAAYEQYF.

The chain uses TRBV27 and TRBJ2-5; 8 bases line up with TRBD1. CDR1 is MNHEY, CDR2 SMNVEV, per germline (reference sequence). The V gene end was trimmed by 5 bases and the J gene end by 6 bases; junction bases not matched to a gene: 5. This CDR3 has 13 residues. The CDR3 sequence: CASSAWTGQTQYF. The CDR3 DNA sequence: TGTGCCAGCAGTGCATGGACAGGGCAGACCCAGTACTTC.

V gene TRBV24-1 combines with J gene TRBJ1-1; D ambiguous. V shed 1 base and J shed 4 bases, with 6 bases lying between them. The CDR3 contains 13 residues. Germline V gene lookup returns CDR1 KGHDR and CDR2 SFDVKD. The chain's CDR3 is CATSDFGSTEAFF. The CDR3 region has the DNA TGTGCCACCAGTGATTTTGGAAGCACTGAAGCTTTCTTT.

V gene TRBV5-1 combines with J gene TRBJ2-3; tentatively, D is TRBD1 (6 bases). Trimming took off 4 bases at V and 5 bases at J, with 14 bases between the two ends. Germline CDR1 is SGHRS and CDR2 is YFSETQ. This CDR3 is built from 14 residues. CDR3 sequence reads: CASSVGQGIDTQYF. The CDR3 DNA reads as TGCGCCAGCAGCGTGGGGCAGGGGATAGATACGCAGTATTTT.

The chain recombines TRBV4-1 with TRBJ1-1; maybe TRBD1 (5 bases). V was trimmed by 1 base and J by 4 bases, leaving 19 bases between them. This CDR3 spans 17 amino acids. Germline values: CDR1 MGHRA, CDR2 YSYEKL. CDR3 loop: CASSQGGVRIQGTEAFF. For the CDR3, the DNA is TGCGCCAGCAGCCAAGGGGGGGTTAGGATTCAGGGCACTGAAGCTTTCTTT.

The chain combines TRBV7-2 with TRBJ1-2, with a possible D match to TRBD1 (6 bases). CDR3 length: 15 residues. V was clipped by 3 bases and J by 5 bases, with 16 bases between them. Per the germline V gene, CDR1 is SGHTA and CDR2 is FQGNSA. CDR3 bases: TGTGCCAGCAGCTTCGGGACACTTGCCCTTTATGGCTACACCTTC. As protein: CASSFGTLALYGYTF.

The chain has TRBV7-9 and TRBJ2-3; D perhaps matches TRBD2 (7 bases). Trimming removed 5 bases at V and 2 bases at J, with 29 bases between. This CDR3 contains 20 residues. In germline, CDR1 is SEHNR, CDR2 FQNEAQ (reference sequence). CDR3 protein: CASSPLRGDTPGDNTDTQYF. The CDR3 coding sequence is TGTGCCAGCAGCCCCCTCCGGGGGGACACCCCTGGGGACAACACAGATACGCAGTATTTT.

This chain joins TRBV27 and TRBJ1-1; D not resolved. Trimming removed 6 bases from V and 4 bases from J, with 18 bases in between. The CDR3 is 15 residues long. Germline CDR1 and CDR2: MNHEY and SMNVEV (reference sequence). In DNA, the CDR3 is TGTGCCAGCAGCTCCGGAGGGTGGGGTGTCACTGAAGCTTTCTTT. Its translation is CASSSGGWGVTEAFF.

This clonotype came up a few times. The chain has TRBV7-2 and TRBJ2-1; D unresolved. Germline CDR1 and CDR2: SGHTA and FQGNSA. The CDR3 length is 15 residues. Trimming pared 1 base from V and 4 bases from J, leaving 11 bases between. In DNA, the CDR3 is TGTGCCAGCAGCTTAGATGCAGTACGATACAATGAGCAGTTCTTC. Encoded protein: CASSLDAVRYNEQFF.

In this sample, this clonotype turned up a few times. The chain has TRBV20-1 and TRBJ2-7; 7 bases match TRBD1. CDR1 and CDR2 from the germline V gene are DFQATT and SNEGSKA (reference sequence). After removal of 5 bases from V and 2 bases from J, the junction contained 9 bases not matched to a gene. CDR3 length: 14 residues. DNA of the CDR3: TGCAGTGCTCAAGAGACAGGGAGAACCTACGAGCAGTACTTC. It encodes CSAQETGRTYEQYF.

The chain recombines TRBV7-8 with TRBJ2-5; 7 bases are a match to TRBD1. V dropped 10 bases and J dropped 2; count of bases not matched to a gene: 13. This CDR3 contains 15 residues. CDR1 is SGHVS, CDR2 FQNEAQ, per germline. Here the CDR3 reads CATSSTGQFQETQYF. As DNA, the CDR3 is TGTGCCACCTCGAGTACGGGACAGTTTCAAGAGACCCAGTACTTC.

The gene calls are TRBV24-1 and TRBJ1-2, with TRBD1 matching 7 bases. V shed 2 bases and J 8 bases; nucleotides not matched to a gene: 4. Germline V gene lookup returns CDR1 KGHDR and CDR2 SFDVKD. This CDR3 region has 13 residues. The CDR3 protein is CATSDSPRGGYTF. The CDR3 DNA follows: TGTGCCACCAGTGATTCCCCCAGGGGGGGCTACACCTTC.

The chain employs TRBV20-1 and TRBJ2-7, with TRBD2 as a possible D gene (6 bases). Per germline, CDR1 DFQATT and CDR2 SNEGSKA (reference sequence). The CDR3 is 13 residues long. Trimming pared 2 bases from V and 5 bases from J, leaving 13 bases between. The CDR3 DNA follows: TGCAGTGCTAGAAAATCGGCGGGGAACGAGCAGTACTTC. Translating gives CSARKSAGNEQYF.

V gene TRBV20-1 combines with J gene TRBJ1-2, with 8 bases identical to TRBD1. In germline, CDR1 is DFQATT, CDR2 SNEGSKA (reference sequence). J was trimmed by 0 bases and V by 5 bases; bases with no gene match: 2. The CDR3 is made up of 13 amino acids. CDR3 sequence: CSAPGGPNYGYTF. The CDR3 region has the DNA TGCAGTGCTCCAGGGGGCCCTAACTATGGCTACACCTTC.

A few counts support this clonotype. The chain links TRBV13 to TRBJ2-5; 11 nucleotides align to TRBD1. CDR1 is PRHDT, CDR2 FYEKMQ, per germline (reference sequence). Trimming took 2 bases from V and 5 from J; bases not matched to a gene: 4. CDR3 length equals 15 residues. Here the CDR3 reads CASSLRGTGGETQYF. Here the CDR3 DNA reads TGTGCCAGCAGCTTACGTGGGACAGGGGGGGAGACCCAGTACTTC.

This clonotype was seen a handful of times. Here the CDR3 DNA reads TGCAGCGTCGCCCCGATATTGGGGCACTATGGCTACACCTTC. Translating it yields CSVAPILGHYGYTF. V is TRBV29-1 and J is TRBJ1-2, with D tentatively TRBD1 (5 bases). This CDR3 has 14 residues. Trimming shortened V by 6 bases and J by 3 bases, and 17 bases separated the two germline ends. Germline lookup yields CDR1 SQVTM and CDR2 ANQGSEA. Full variable domain (rest looked up from reference TRBV29-1 and TRBJ1-2): SAVISQKPSRDICQRGTSLTIQCQVDSQVTMMFWYRQQPGQSLTLIATANQGSEATYESGFVIDKFPISRPNLTFSTLTVSNMSPEDSSIYLCSVAPILGHYGYTFGSGTRLTVV.

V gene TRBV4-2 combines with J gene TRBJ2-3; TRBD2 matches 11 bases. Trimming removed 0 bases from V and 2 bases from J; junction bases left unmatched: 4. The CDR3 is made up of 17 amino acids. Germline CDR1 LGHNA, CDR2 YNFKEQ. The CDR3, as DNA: TGTGCCAGCAGCCAAGACTTAGCGGGGGGGCACACAGATACGCAGTATTTT. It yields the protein CASSQDLAGGHTDTQYF.

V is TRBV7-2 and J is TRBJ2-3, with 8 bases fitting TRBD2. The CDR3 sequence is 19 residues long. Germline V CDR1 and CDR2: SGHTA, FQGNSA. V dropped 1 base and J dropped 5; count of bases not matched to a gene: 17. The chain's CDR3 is CASSLDVFGGGPREDTQYF. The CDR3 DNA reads TGTGCCAGCAGCTTAGATGTCTTTGGCGGGGGGCCCCGGGAAGATACGCAGTATTTT.

In DNA form, the CDR3 reads TGCAGTGCTAGAACAGTCGGAAACACCATATATTTT. It yields the protein CSARTVGNTIYF. The rearrangement joins TRBV20-1 to TRBJ1-3; D unclear. Trimming pared 2 bases from V and 4 bases from J, leaving 6 bases between. Per germline, CDR1 DFQATT and CDR2 SNEGSKA (reference sequence). The CDR3 extends over 12 amino acids.

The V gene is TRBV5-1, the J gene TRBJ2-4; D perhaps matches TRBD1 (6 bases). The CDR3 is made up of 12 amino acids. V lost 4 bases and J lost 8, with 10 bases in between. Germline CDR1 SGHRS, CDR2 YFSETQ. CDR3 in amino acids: CASSIQGDIQYF. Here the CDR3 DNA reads TGCGCCAGCAGCATACAGGGAGACATTCAGTACTTC.

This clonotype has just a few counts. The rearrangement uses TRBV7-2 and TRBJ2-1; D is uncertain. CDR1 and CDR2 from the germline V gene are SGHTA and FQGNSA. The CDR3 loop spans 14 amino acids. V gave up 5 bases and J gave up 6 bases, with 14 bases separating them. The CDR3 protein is CASSPDWPSNEQFF. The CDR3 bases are TGTGCCAGCAGCCCCGACTGGCCGAGCAATGAGCAGTTCTTC.

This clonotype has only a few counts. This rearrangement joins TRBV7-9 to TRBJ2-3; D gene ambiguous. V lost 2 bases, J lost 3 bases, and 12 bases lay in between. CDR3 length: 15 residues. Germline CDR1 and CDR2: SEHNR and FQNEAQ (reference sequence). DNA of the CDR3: TGTGCCAGCAGCTTATTTAGCCCCCGGACAGATACGCAGTATTTT. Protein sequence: CASSLFSPRTDTQYF.

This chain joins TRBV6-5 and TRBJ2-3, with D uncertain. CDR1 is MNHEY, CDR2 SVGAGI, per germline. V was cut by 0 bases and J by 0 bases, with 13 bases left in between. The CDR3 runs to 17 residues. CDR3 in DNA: TGTGCCAGCAGTTACTCCCTCGCGGCGGCTAGCACAGATACGCAGTATTTT. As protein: CASSYSLAAASTDTQYF.